The clone carrying this T cell receptor (beta chain) was seen only a few times. What it binds is unknown. This record belongs to a study of response to subunit inactivated influenza vaccine. Overall study results and limits: Seasonal influenza vaccination, on each occasion, was suggested by the authors to recruit few new T cells.

TCRdb processed the RT-PCR reads anew with MiXCR; each CDR3 protein has one entry. Found here are roughly 700,000 distinct CDR3 sequences, about 14% of them singletons; the top ten hold approximately 6.5%. The receptor comes from a man aged 50 to 59 who received an inactivated influenza vaccine. The sequenced sample was PBMCs from blood, obtained 14 days before vaccination.

CDR3 coding DNA: TGTGCCAGCAAAGCCGGAGACGAGCAGTACTTC. It yields the protein CASKAGDEQYF. The chain uses TRBV2 and TRBJ2-7; no reliable D call. V shed 7 bases and J shed 5 bases, with 9 bases lying between them. Germline V gene sequence: CDR1 SNHLY, CDR2 FYNNEI. There are 11 residues in the CDR3.